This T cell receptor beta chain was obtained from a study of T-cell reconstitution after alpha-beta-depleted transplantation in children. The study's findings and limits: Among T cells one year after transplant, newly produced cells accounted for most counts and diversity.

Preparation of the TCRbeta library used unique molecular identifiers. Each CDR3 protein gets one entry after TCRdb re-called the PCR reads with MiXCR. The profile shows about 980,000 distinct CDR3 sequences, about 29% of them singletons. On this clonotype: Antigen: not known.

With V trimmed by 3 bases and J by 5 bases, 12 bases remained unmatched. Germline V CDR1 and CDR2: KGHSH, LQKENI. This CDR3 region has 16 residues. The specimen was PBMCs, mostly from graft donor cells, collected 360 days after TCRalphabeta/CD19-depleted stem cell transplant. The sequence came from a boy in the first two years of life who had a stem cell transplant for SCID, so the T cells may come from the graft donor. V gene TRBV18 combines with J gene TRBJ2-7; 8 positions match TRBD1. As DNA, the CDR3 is TGTGCCAGCTCACCCAGTATAGGACAGGGTAACAACGAGCAGTACTTC. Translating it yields CASSPSIGQGNNEQYF.